The next 14 T cell receptor beta chains were all read from a single sample in a study of T cell responses to AZD1222 COVID-19 vaccine. Clones were sequenced by immunoSEQ multiplex PCR, and TCRdb holds only the in-frame ones, with some missing. This sample yields roughly 130,000 clones, of which about nine tenths are seen a single time; 7.5% to 8% belongs to the top ten. The material sequenced was peripheral blood, taken on day 0 of AZD1222 vaccination. These receptors were obtained from an adult in good health.

This clone was detected only once. The chain combines TRBV12-3 or TRBV12-4 with TRBJ2-1, with 7 bases identical to TRBD1. CDR3 size: 13 residues. J gave up 6 bases and V 2 bases, and 1 base lay outside the gene matches. CDR3 sequence reads: CASSLRQGNEQFF. CDR3 nucleotides: TGTGCCAGCAGTTTAAGACAGGGCAATGAGCAGTTCTTC.

The rearrangement joins TRBV6-6 to TRBJ1-6; TRBD1 might be the D (6 bases). The germline V gene encodes CDR1 MNHNY and CDR2 SVGAGI (reference sequence). V lost 5 bases and J 6 bases, leaving 14 bases between the germline ends. The CDR3 totals 15 residues. The CDR3 nucleotides read TGTGCCAGCAGTAATCTGGACAGAGCTAATTCACCCCTCCACTTT. It encodes CASSNLDRANSPLHF.

This chain links TRBV28 with TRBJ2-4; 8 bases are a match to TRBD2. Germline V gene sequence: CDR1 MDHEN, CDR2 SYDVKM. The V gene end was trimmed by 5 bases and the J gene end by 7 bases; junction bases not matched to a gene: 7. This CDR3 region has 14 residues. The CDR3 loop is CASSPREGVNIQYF. In nucleotides, the CDR3 is TGTGCCAGCAGTCCCCGGGAGGGGGTGAACATTCAGTACTTC. Complete variable domain (other parts from reference TRBV28 and TRBJ2-4): DVKVTQSSRYLVKRTGEKVFLECVQDMDHENMFWYRQDPGLGLRLIYFSYDVKMKEKGDIPEGYSVSREKKERFSLILESASTNQTSMYLCASSPREGVNIQYFGAGTRLSVL.

The chain recombines TRBV7-2 with TRBJ2-1, with 10 bases identical to TRBD2. Germline loops: CDR1 SGHTA, CDR2 FQGNSA. J was trimmed by 4 bases and V by 1 base; bases with no gene match: 7. The CDR3 consists of 17 residues. The CDR3 reads CASSLGPSGRPYNEQFF. CDR3 DNA: TGTGCCAGCAGCTTAGGTCCTAGCGGGAGACCTTACAATGAGCAGTTCTTC.

This clone came up a few times. This chain connects TRBV10-1 to TRBJ1-6; the D gene is possibly TRBD1 (6 bases). There are 13 residues in the CDR3. Germline assignment: CDR1 WNHNN and CDR2 SYGVQD (reference sequence). V gave up 5 bases and J gave up 10 bases, with 12 bases separating them. The CDR3 protein is CASSTGRGSPLHF. The CDR3 DNA reads TGCGCCAGCAGTACAGGGAGAGGGTCACCCCTCCACTTT.

The CDR3 sequence is CASSQDSQEQFNEKLFF. The CDR3 DNA reads as TGCGCCAGCAGCCAAGATTCCCAGGAACAGTTTAATGAAAAACTGTTTTTT. The chain employs TRBV4-1 and TRBJ1-4; D is unclear. Germline V gene data show CDR1 as MGHRA and CDR2 as YSYEKL. Trimming took off 0 bases at V and 4 bases at J, with 15 bases between the two ends. The CDR3 has 17 amino acids.

This clone was observed a single time. V is TRBV4-1 and J is TRBJ1-1; 10 bases fit TRBD1. Germline values: CDR1 MGHRA, CDR2 YSYEKL. The ends lost 4 bases at V and 3 bases at J; junction bases unmatched: 8. The CDR3 runs to 16 residues. This CDR3 reads CASSPMTGGADTEAFF. Written as DNA, the CDR3 is TGCGCCAGCAGCCCAATGACAGGGGGCGCAGACACTGAAGCTTTCTTT.

The chain joins TRBV6-2 or TRBV6-3 to TRBJ2-3; 12 nucleotides match TRBD2. The CDR3 has 16 residues. The ends lost 2 bases at V and 4 bases at J; junction bases unmatched: 4. Per germline, CDR1 MNHEY and CDR2 SVGEGT. The CDR3 spells CASSYATSGSADTQYF. The CDR3 nucleotides read TGTGCCAGCAGTTACGCGACTAGCGGGAGTGCAGATACGCAGTATTTT.

The chain employs TRBV5-1 and TRBJ1-2; D gene ambiguous. V gave up 8 bases and J gave up 1 base, with 15 bases separating them. This CDR3 region has 14 residues. Per germline, CDR1 SGHRS and CDR2 YFSETQ. The chain's CDR3 is CASSEGQINYGYTF. The CDR3, as DNA: TGCGCCAGTTCGGAAGGGCAGATTAACTATGGCTACACCTTC.

This clone was seen once. V and J are TRBV11-2 and TRBJ2-3; 7 bases agree with TRBD1. The CDR3 covers 17 residues. The germline CDR1 and CDR2 sequences are SGHAT and FQNNGV. Losses at the gene ends were 0 bases for V and 9 bases for J; bases not matched to a gene: 15. The CDR3 reads CASSLEARRWTGTTQYF. The CDR3 DNA reads as TGTGCCAGCAGCTTAGAGGCCCGCCGATGGACAGGAACGACGCAGTATTTT. The whole variable domain, filled in from reference TRBV11-2 and TRBJ2-3, reads EAGVAQSPRYKIIEKRQSVAFWCNPISGHATLYWYQQILGQGPKLLIQFQNNGVVDDSQLPKDRFSAERLKGVDSTLKIQPAKLEDSAVYLCASSLEARRWTGTTQYFGPGTRLTVL.

In its sample, this clone was seen a few times. The genes are TRBV28 and TRBJ2-7; no clear D. The length of the CDR3 is 14 residues. V shed 5 bases and J shed 2 bases, with 13 bases lying between them. Germline lookup yields CDR1 MDHEN and CDR2 SYDVKM. The CDR3 is CASSVVDTAYEQYF. In DNA form, the CDR3 reads TGTGCCAGCAGTGTGGTAGACACCGCCTACGAGCAGTACTTC.

This clone showed up just once. The V gene is TRBV28, the J gene TRBJ1-1; TRBD1 might be the D (6 bases). The CDR3 is 14 amino acids. The germline CDR1 and CDR2 sequences are MDHEN and SYDVKM. Trimming shortened V by 2 bases and J by 2 bases, and 9 bases separated the two germline ends. CDR3 sequence (DNA): TGTGCCAGCAGTTTAAGGGGGGGAAACACTGAAGCTTTCTTT. It is translated as CASSLRGGNTEAFF.

This clone was counted once. The same CDR3 also results from other DNA sequences found in this sample. The V and J genes are TRBV19 and TRBJ2-3, with D perhaps matching TRBD1 or TRBD2 (5 bases each). The CDR3 consists of 13 residues. CDR1 and CDR2 from the germline V gene are LNHDA and SQIVND (reference sequence). V was cut by 2 bases and J by 4 bases, with 7 bases left in between. CDR3: CASSIQGADTQYF. CDR3 nucleotide sequence: TGTGCCAGTAGTATACAGGGAGCAGATACGCAGTATTTT.

This rearrangement joins TRBV12-3 or TRBV12-4 to TRBJ1-1, with D possibly being TRBD1 (5 bases). This CDR3 contains 13 residues. V was trimmed by 1 base and J by 5 bases, leaving 8 bases between them. CDR3 region: CASSLDRWTEAFF. CDR3 coding DNA: TGTGCCAGCAGTTTAGACAGGTGGACTGAAGCTTTCTTT.